Listed below are T cell receptor beta chains from one sample, sequenced in a study of blood T cell repertoires in COVID-19. Profiling relied on immunoSEQ multiplex PCR, and the TCRdb table lists in-frame clones only, not all of them. Of some 510,000 clones in the sample, around nine tenths were seen once. The specimen was PBMCs or T cells enriched from blood (not recorded which). These receptors were collected from a middle-aged woman who had recovered from COVID-19. CDR3s include the opening cysteine and the closing phenylalanine or tryptophan. D genes are given only for firm matches. Only some rows state a clone size, as once, few, many or a class for expanded clones.

>NA|TRBJ1-4|TRBD1|TRBV4-1
TGCGCCAGCAGCCAACGTCAGGGGGCTTTTGGTACTAATGAAAAACTGTTTTTT
CASSQRQGAFGTNEKLFF
>NA|TRBJ1-5|NA|TRBV2
TGTGCCAGCAGTGTATTACAGTCAAATCAGCCCCAGCATTTT
CASSVLQSNQPQHF
>NA|TRBJ1-2|NA|TRBV11-2
TGTGCCAGCAGGAGCAATGGCTACACCTTC
CASRSNGYTF
>NA|TRBJ2-2|TRBD2|TRBV5-4
TGTGCCAGCAGCCACGGGACTAGTCACGCGAACACCGGGGAGCTGTTTTTT
CASSHGTSHANTGELFF
>NA|TRBJ2-2|TRBD1|TRBV6-6
TGTGCCAGCAGTCGGGGACAGGGGGCGAGAGTAACCGGGGAGCTGTTTTTT
CASSRGQGARVTGELFF
>NA|TRBJ2-3|TRBD2|TRBV7-8
TGTGCCAGCAGCTTAGCTCCCGGAGCGGGGAGCACAGATACGCAGTATTTT
CASSLAPGAGSTDTQYF
>once|TRBJ1-1|NA|TRBV4-1
TGCGCCAGCAGCCGGGGGGGCAGTTGGAACACTGAAGCTTTCTTT
CASSRGGSWNTEAFF
>few|TRBJ1-6|TRBD1|TRBV11-2
TGTGCCAGCAGACACCCCCGGGACAGGGATAATTCACCCCTCCACTTT
CASRHPRDRDNSPLHF
>NA|TRBJ1-1|TRBD1|TRBV19
TGTGCCAGTAGGGGAACCGGGACAGGGGTCACTGAAGCTTTCTTT
CASRGTGTGVTEAFF
>NA|TRBJ2-1|TRBD1|TRBV11-3
TGTGCCAGCAGCTTTAGACAGGGTACCTACAATGAGCAGTTCTTC
CASSFRQGTYNEQFF
>NA|TRBJ2-1|TRBD2|TRBV7-8
TGTGCCAGCAGCCGGACGACTAGCGGATCCTACAATGAGCAGTTCTTC
CASSRTTSGSYNEQFF
>NA|TRBJ1-4|NA|TRBV12-3/TRBV12-4
TGTGCCAGCAGTTTAGGGGGTGGAGGGCCTCTTTTT
CASSLGGGGPLF
>once|TRBJ1-2|NA|TRBV5-1
TGCGCCAGCAGTTATGACAGGTCCTATGGCTACACCTTC
CASSYDRSYGYTF
>NA|TRBJ1-1|NA|TRBV30
TGTGCCTGGAGTCCCGGACTGTTTGAAGCTTTCTTT
CAWSPGLFEAFF
>NA|TRBJ1-1|NA|TRBV6-2/TRBV6-3
TGTGCCAGCAGTTACGCAGGGTCGATCACTGAAGCTTTCTTT
CASSYAGSITEAFF
>NA|TRBJ1-2|NA|TRBV18
TGTGCCAGCTCACCAACGGGGGAGGCAAACTATGGCTACACCTTC
CASSPTGEANYGYTF
>NA|TRBJ2-7|TRBD1|TRBV28
TGTGCCAGCAGGTATACAGGGGTCAACTCCTACGAGCAGTACTTC
CASRYTGVNSYEQYF
>once|TRBJ2-7|TRBD1|TRBV12-3/TRBV12-4
TGTGCCAGCAGTATACGGACAGGGTACGAGCAGTACTTC
CASSIRTGYEQYF
>once|TRBJ1-1|TRBD1|TRBV27
TGTGCCAGCACTACAGGGGGCGGCAACACTGAAGCTTTCTTT
CASTTGGGNTEAFF
>NA|TRBJ2-1|TRBD2|TRBV2
TGTGCCAGCAGTGAATCGAGACTAGCGGGACGCAATGAGCAGTTCTTC
CASSESRLAGRNEQFF
>NA|TRBJ2-1|TRBD2|TRBV5-1
TGCGCCAGCAGCTTGGGGGGACTAGCGGCAAATGAGCAGTTCTTC
CASSLGGLAANEQFF
>NA|TRBJ2-3|NA|TRBV11-2
TGTGCCAGCAGCTTAATAACTTCTAGCACAGATACGCAGTATTTT
CASSLITSSTDTQYF
>NA|TRBJ2-2|NA|TRBV3-1/TRBV3-2
TGTGCCAGCAGGAGAGGGATCGACACCGGGGAGCTGTTTTTT
CASRRGIDTGELFF
>NA|TRBJ2-5|NA|TRBV7-8
TGTGCCAGCAGCCGCACTACCCAAGAGACCCAGTACTTC
CASSRTTQETQYF
>NA|TRBJ2-3|TRBD2|TRBV5-4
TGTGCCAGCAGCCCGACTAGCGGATCAGATACGCAGTATTTT
CASSPTSGSDTQYF
>NA|TRBJ2-1|NA|TRBV6-5
TGTGCCAGCAATCGGAGGCGGGATTCCTACAATGAGCAGTTCTTC
CASNRRRDSYNEQFF
>NA|TRBJ1-2|NA|TRBV5-1
TGCGCCAGCAGCTTGGCTTGGGGCTACTATGGCTACACCTTC
CASSLAWGYYGYTF
>NA|TRBJ2-1|TRBD2|TRBV19
TGTGCCAGTAGTATAGGGACTAGCGGCTACAATGAGCAGTTCTTC
CASSIGTSGYNEQFF
>once|TRBJ2-5|TRBD2|TRBV18
TGTGCCAGCTCACCTCAAGGATGGACTAGCGGGAGCCTGTACCAAGAGACCCAGTACTTC
CASSPQGWTSGSLYQETQYF
>NA|TRBJ1-2|TRBD1|TRBV6-2/TRBV6-3
TGTGCCAGCAGTTACGACCCCGACAGGGCCTATGGCTACACCTTC
CASSYDPDRAYGYTF
>NA|TRBJ1-5|TRBD1|TRBV5-1
TGCGCCAGCAGCCCATGGACAGGGGGGGATCAGCCCCAGCATTTT
CASSPWTGGDQPQHF